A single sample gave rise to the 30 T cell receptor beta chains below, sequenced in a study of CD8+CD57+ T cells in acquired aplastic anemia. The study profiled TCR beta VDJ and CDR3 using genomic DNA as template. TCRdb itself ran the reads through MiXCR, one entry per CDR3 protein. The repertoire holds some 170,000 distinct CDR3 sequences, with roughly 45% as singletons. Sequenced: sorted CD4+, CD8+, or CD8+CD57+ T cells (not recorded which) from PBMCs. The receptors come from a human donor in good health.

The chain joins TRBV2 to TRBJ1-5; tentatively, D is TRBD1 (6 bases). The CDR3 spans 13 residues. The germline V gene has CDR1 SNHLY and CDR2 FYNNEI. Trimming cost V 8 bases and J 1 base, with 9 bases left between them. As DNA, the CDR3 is TGTGCCAGCCGGGGACAAAGCAATCAGCCCCAGCATTTT. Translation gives CASRGQSNQPQHF. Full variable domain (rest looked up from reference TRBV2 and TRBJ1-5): EPEVTQTPSHQVTQMGQEVILRCVPISNHLYFYWYRQILGQKVEFLVSFYNNEISEKSEIFDDQFSVERPDGSNFTLKIRSTKLEDSAMYFCASRGQSNQPQHFGDGTRLSIL.

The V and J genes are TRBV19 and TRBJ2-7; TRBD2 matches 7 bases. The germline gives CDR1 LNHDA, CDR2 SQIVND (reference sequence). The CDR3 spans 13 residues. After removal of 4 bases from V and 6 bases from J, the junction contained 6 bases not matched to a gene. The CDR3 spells CASSSGLVGEQYF. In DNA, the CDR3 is TGTGCCAGTAGTAGTGGACTAGTTGGCGAGCAGTACTTC.

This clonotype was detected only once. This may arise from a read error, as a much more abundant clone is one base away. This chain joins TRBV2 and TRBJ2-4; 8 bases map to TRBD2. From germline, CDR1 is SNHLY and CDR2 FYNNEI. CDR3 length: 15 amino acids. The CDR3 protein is CASRAAGVAKSIQYF. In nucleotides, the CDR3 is TGTGCCAGCAGGGCAGCGGGGGTAGCCAAAAGCATTCAGTACTTC. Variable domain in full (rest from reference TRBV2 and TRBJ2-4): EPEVTQTPSHQVTQMGQEVILRCVPISNHLYFYWYRQILGQKVEFLVSFYNNEISEKSEIFDDQFSVERPDGSNFTLKIRSTKLEDSAMYFCASRAAGVAKSIQYFGAGTRLSVL.

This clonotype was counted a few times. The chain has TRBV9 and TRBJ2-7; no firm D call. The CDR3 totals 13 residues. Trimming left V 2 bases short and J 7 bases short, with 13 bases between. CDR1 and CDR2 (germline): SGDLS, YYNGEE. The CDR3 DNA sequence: TGTGCCAGCAGCGTCGACATTCTGAGGGAGCAGTACTTC. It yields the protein CASSVDILREQYF.

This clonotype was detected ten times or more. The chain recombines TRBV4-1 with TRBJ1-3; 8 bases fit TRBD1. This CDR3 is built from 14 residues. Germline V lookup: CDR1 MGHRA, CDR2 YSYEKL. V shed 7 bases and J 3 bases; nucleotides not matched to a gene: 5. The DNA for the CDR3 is TGCGCCAGCACCGGGACAGGTGGTGGAAACACCATATATTTT. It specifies CASTGTGGGNTIYF.

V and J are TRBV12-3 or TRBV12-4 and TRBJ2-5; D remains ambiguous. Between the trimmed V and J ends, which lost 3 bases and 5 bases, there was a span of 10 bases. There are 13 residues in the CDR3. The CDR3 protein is CASSFRFGETQYF. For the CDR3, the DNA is TGTGCCAGCAGTTTTAGGTTTGGGGAGACCCAGTACTTC.

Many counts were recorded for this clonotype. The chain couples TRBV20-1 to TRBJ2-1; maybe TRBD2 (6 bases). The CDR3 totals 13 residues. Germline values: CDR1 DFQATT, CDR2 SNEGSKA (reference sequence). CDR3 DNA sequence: TGCAGCCCCCGGAGGGGCTCCTACAATGAGCAGTTCTTC. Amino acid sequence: CSPRRGSYNEQFF.

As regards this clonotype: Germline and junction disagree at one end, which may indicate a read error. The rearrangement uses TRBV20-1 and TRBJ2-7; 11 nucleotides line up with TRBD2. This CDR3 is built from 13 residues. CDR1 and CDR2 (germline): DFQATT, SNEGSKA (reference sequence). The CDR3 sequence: CSPRLAGSYEQYF. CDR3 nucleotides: TGCAGTCCAAGACTAGCGGGGTCTTACGAGCAATACTTC.

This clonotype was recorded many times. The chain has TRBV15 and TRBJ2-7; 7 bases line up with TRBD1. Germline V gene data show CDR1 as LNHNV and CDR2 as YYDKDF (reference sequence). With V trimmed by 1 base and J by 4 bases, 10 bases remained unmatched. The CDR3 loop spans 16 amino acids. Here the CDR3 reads CATSRAGLTGKYEQYF. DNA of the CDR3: TGTGCCACCAGCAGAGCCGGTTTGACAGGGAAATACGAGCAGTACTTC. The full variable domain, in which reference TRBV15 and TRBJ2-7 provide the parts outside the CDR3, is DAMVIQNPRYQVTQFGKPVTLSCSQTLNHNVMYWYQQKSSQAPKLLFHYYDKDFNNEADTPDNFQSRRPNTSFCFLDIRSPGLGDTAMYLCATSRAGLTGKYEQYFGPGTRLTVT.

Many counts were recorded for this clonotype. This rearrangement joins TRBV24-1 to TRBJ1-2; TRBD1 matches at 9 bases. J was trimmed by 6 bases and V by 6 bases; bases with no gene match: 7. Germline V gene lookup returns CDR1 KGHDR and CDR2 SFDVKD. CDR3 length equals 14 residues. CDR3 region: CATSPRQGGNGYTF. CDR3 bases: TGTGCCACCAGTCCCCGACAGGGGGGAAATGGCTACACCTTC.

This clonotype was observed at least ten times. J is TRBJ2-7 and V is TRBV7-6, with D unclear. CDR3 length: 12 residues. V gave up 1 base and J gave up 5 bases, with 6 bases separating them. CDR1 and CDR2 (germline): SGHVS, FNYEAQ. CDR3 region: CASSLVADEQYF. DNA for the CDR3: TGTGCCAGCAGCTTAGTGGCGGACGAGCAGTACTTC.

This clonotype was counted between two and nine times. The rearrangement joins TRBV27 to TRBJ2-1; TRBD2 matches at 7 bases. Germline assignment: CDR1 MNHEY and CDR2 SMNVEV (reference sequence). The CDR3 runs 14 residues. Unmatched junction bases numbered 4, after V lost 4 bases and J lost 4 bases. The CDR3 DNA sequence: TGTGCCAGCAGTTGGGGACTACAGTACAATGAGCAGTTCTTC. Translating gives CASSWGLQYNEQFF.

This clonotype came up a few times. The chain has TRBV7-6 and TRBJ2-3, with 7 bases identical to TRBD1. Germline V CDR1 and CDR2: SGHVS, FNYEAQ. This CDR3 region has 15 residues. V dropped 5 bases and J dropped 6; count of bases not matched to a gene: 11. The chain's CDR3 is CASSQGQPKSDTQYF. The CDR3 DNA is TGTGCCAGCAGCCAGGGACAGCCGAAGTCGGATACGCAGTATTTT.

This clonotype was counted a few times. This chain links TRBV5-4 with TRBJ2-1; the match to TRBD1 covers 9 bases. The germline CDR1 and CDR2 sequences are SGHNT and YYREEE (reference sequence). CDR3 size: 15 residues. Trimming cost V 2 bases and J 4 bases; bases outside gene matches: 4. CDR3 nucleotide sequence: TGTGCCAGCAGCTTAGGGACAGGGCCTTACAATGAGCAGTTCTTC. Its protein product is CASSLGTGPYNEQFF.

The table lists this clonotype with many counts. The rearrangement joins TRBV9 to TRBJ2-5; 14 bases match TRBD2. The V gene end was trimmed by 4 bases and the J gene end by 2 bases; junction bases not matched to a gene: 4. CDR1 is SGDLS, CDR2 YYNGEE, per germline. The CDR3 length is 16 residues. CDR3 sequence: CASSTGLAGGQETQYF. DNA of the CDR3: TGTGCCAGCAGCACAGGACTAGCGGGAGGACAAGAGACCCAGTACTTC. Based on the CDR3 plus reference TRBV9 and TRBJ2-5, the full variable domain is DSGVTQTPKHLITATGQRVTLRCSPRSGDLSVYWYQQSLDQGLQFLIQYYNGEERAKGNILERFSAQQFPDLHSELNLSSLELGDSALYFCASSTGLAGGQETQYFGPGTRLLVL.

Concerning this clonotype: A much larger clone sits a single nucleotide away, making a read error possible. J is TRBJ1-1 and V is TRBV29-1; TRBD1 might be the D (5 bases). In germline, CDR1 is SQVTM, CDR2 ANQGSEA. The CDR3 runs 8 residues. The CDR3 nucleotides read TGCAGCATTGATCCCAGGGTTTTT. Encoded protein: CSIDPRVF.

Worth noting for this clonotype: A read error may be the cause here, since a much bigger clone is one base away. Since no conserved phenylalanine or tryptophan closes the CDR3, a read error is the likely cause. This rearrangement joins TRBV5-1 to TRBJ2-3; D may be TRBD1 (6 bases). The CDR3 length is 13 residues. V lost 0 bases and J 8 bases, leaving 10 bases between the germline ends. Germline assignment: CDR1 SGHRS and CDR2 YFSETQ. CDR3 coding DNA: TGCGCCAGCAGCTTGGTCGGACAGAGTACGCAGTATCTT. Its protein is CASSLVGQSTQYL.

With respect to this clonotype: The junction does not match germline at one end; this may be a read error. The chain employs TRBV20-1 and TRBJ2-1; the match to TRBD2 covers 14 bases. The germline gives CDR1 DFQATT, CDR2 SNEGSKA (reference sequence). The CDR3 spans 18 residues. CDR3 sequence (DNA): TGCAGTGCCAGACCGGGACTAGCGGGGGCCGTATCCTACGATGAGCAGTTCTTC. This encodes CSARPGLAGAVSYDEQFF.

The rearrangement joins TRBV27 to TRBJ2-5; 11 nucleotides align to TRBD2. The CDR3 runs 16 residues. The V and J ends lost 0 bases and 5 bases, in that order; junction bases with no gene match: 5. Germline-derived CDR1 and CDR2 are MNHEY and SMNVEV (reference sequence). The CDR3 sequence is CASSLSLAGGSETQYF. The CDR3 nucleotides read TGTGCCAGCAGTTTATCCCTAGCGGGAGGCTCGGAGACCCAGTACTTC.

CDR3 nucleotides: TGTGCCAGCAGCTTGGCAAGAACCAATGAGCAGTACTTC. Translated: CASSLARTNEQYF. The genes are TRBV4-2 and TRBJ2-7, with D uncertain. CDR3 length equals 13 residues. From germline, CDR1 is LGHNA and CDR2 YNFKEQ. V lost 5 bases and J 7 bases, leaving 15 bases between the germline ends.

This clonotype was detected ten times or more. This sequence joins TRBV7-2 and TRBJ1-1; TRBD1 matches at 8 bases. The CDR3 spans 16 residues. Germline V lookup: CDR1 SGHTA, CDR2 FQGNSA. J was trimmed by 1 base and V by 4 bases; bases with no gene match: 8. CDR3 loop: CASSSRTGLTNTEAFF. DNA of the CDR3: TGTGCCAGCAGCTCCCGGACAGGGCTGACGAACACTGAAGCTTTCTTT.

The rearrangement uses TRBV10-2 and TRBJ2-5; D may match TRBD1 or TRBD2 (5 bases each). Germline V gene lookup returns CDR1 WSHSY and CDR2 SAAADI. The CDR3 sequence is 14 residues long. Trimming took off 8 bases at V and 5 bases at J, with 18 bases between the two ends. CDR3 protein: CASRDARGGETQYF. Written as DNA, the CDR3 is TGCGCCAGCCGGGACGCCCGGGGCGGGGAGACCCAGTACTTC.

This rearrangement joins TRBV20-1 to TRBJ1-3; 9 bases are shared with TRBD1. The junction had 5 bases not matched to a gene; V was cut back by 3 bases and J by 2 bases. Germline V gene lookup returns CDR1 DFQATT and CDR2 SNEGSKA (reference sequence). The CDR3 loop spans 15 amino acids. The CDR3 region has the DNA TGCAGTGCTAGCGTGGACAGGGGCCCTGGAAACACCATATATTTT. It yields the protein CSASVDRGPGNTIYF.

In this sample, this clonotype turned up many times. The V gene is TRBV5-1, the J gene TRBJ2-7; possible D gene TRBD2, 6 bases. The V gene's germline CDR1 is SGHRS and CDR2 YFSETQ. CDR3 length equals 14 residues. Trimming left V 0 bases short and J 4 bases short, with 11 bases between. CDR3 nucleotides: TGCGCCAGCAGCTTGGGCCTAGCGAGTTACGAGCAGTACTTC. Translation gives CASSLGLASYEQYF.

CDR3 region: CATSSQETQYF. The CDR3 nucleotides are TGTGCCACCAGCAGTCAAGAGACCCAGTACTTC. The V and J genes are TRBV15 and TRBJ2-5, with D uncertain. Per germline, CDR1 LNHNV and CDR2 YYDKDF (reference sequence). CDR3 size: 11 residues. V lost 3 bases and J lost 2, with 1 base in between. Supplemented by reference TRBV15 and TRBJ2-5, the full variable domain reads DAMVIQNPRYQVTQFGKPVTLSCSQTLNHNVMYWYQQKSSQAPKLLFHYYDKDFNNEADTPDNFQSRRPNTSFCFLDIRSPGLGDTAMYLCATSSQETQYFGPGTRLLVL.

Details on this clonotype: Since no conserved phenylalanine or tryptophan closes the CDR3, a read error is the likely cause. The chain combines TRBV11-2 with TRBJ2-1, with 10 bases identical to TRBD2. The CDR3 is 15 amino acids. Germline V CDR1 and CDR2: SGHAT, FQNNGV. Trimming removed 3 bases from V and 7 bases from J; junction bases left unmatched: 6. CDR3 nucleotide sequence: TGTGCCAGCAGCTTTACTAGCGGGGCGGGAAATGAGCAGTTCCCC. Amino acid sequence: CASSFTSGAGNEQFP.

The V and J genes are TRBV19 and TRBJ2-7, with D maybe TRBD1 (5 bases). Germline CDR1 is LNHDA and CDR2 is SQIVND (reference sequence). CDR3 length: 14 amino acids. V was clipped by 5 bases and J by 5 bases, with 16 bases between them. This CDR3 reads CASSPQDQADEQYF. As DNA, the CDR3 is TGTGCCAGTAGTCCACAGGACCAGGCCGACGAGCAGTACTTC.

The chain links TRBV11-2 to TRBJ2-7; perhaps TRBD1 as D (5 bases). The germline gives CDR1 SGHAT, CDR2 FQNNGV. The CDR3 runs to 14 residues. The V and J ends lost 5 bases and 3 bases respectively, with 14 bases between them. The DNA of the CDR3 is TGTGCCAGCAGCGAGTGGGCAGGGATCTACGAGCAGTACTTC. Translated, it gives CASSEWAGIYEQYF.

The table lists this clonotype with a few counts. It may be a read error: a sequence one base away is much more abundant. CDR3 coding DNA: TGTGCCAGCGGTCTACAGGGTGACTATGGCTACACCTTC. Its translation: CASGLQGDYGYTF. The chain is built from TRBV12-3 or TRBV12-4 and TRBJ1-2, with a tentative D call TRBD1 (6 bases). V gave up 8 bases and J gave up 3 bases, with 13 bases separating them. This CDR3 is 13 amino acids long.

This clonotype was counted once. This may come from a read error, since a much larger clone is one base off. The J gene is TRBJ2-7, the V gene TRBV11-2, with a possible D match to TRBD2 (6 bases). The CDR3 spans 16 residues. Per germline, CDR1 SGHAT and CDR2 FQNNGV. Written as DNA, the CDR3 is TGTGCCAGCAGCTTAGTTTTTAGCGGACCCTCCTACGAGCGGTACTTC. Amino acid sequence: CASSLVFSGPSYERYF. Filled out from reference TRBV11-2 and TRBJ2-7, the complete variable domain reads EAGVAQSPRYKIIEKRQSVAFWCNPISGHATLYWYQQILGQGPKLLIQFQNNGVVDDSQLPKDRFSAERLKGVDSTLKIQPAKLEDSAVYLCASSLVFSGPSYERYFGPGTRLTVT.